A single sample is the source of the 21 T cell receptor beta chains below, sequenced in a study of T cell changes during pregnancy in multiple sclerosis. Assay: immunoSEQ multiplex PCR; the TCRdb copy retains only in-frame clones and omits some. The table shows more than 30,000 clones, with around nine tenths occurring only once. Sequencing was performed on CD4+ T cells from peripheral blood mononuclear cells, taken before pregnancy. The receptors here all came from a female donor with multiple sclerosis, enrolled in a pregnancy study.

This clone was recorded only once. This chain joins TRBV7-9 and TRBJ2-1, with 7 bases lining up with TRBD1. Germline V lookup: CDR1 SEHNR, CDR2 FQNEAQ (reference sequence). V trimming: 4 bases; J trimming: 5 bases; junction bases outside the gene matches: 17. The CDR3 loop spans 18 amino acids. The CDR3 nucleotides read TGTGCCAGCAGCTCTAGCCAGTACGGGACAGTAACTAACAATGAGCAGTTCTTC. This encodes CASSSSQYGTVTNNEQFF. The full variable domain, completed using reference TRBV7-9 and TRBJ2-1, is DTGVSQNPRHKITKRGQNVTFRCDPISEHNRLYWYRQTLGQGPEFLTYFQNEAQLEKSRLLSDRFSAERPKGSFSTLEIQRTEQGDSAMYLCASSSSQYGTVTNNEQFFGPGTRLTVL.

This clone was recorded only once. The CDR3 is CASSPRTGPYEQYF. CDR3 DNA sequence: TGTGCCAGCTCACCTCGGACAGGGCCCTACGAGCAGTACTTC. The rearrangement uses TRBV18 and TRBJ2-5, with 8 bases lining up with TRBD1. Matching the DNA end better, TRBJ2-7 makes the J call doubtful. CDR3 length: 14 residues. Germline-derived CDR1 and CDR2 are KGHSH and LQKENI.

The gene calls are TRBV29-1 and TRBJ2-7; the match to TRBD1 covers 9 bases. V was clipped by 5 bases and J by 5 bases; unmatched bases: 7. The CDR3 spans 13 residues. Germline V gene lookup returns CDR1 SQVTM and CDR2 ANQGSEA. The CDR3 reads CSVSRTGGHEQYF. The CDR3, as DNA: TGCAGCGTTTCCCGAACAGGGGGCCACGAGCAGTACTTC.

The chain combines TRBV25-1 with TRBJ2-7, with a tentative D call TRBD2 (5 bases). The CDR3 has 14 amino acids. The germline V gene encodes CDR1 MGHDK and CDR2 SYGVNS. Trimming pared 3 bases from V and 5 bases from J, leaving 14 bases between. The CDR3 sequence: CASSDRRVPHEQYF. CDR3 nucleotides: TGTGCCAGCAGTGATAGGCGGGTCCCCCACGAGCAGTACTTC.

The J gene is TRBJ1-1, the V gene TRBV7-9; 7 nucleotides align to TRBD1. The V segment lost 5 bases and the J segment 1 base; nucleotides outside the gene matches: 10. Per germline, CDR1 SEHNR and CDR2 FQNEAQ (reference sequence). The CDR3 is made up of 16 amino acids. The DNA of the CDR3 is TGTGCCAGCAGCCACAAACCTCAGGGGGGGAACACTGAAGCTTTCTTT. Translating it yields CASSHKPQGGNTEAFF.

The rearrangement links TRBV6-5 to TRBJ1-4, with D hard to call. The CDR3 extends over 15 amino acids. Looked up from germline, CDR1 is MNHEY and CDR2 is SVGAGI. The V gene lost 5 bases and the J gene lost 0 bases, with 10 bases spanning the gap. This CDR3 reads CASSRGWATNEKLFF. CDR3 nucleotides: TGTGCCAGCAGTCGAGGTTGGGCAACTAATGAAAAACTGTTTTTT.

This chain links TRBV6-6 with TRBJ2-7, with unresolved D. The V end lost 2 bases, the J end lost 0 bases, and 11 bases lay between the germline ends. CDR1 MNHNY and CDR2 SVGAGI come from the germline V gene (reference sequence). The CDR3 is 15 residues long. The CDR3 sequence is CASSYRSIFSYEQYF. The DNA for the CDR3 is TGTGCCAGCAGTTACCGATCTATTTTCTCCTACGAGCAGTACTTC.

The chain has TRBV28 and TRBJ2-1; 7 bases fit TRBD2. With 7 bases clipped from V and 8 bases from J, the junction kept 17 bases outside the gene matches. Germline CDR1 MDHEN, CDR2 SYDVKM. CDR3 length: 16 residues. This CDR3 is CASTPLLAAGWDEQFF. As DNA, the CDR3 is TGTGCCAGCACTCCTCTCCTAGCGGCTGGTTGGGATGAGCAGTTCTTC.

This clone was counted once. CDR3 sequence (DNA): TGTGCCAGCAGCCAAGAAGGGAGGGGGGGAGCCAAAAACATTCAGTACTTC. Protein: CASSQEGRGGAKNIQYF. The chain employs TRBV4-2 and TRBJ2-4, with D maybe TRBD2 (7 bases). The CDR3 has 17 amino acids. Per the germline V gene, CDR1 is LGHNA and CDR2 is YNFKEQ. V was pared by 0 bases and J by 0 bases, with 12 bases between.

There are a few counts of this clone. The V call is TRBV5-4, the J call TRBJ2-3, with 8 positions matching TRBD2. In germline, CDR1 is SGHNT, CDR2 YYREEE (reference sequence). The CDR3 has 16 amino acids. With 4 bases clipped from V and 3 bases from J, the junction kept 10 bases outside the gene matches. CDR3 sequence reads: CASSGRGGRGTDTQYF. CDR3 bases: TGTGCCAGCAGCGGCCGGGGGGGCCGCGGTACAGATACGCAGTATTTT.

V usage is TRBV19 and J usage is TRBJ2-7; 8 bases fit TRBD1. The CDR3 has 17 residues. The V gene end was trimmed by 6 bases and the J gene end by 1 base; junction bases not matched to a gene: 14. Germline loops: CDR1 LNHDA, CDR2 SQIVND (reference sequence). For the CDR3, the DNA is TGTGCCAGTAGCTTCTCAGGGGGGACAGGTGAATCCTACGAGCAGTACTTC. It is translated as CASSFSGGTGESYEQYF.

This clone has only one observation. This chain uses TRBV7-9 with TRBJ2-1; 9 positions match TRBD2. This CDR3 comprises 14 residues. From germline, CDR1 is SEHNR and CDR2 FQNEAQ (reference sequence). V lost 8 bases and J lost 13; bases outside the gene matches: 15. CDR3 sequence: CASVRRGGAFYQFF. CDR3 sequence (DNA): TGTGCCAGCGTTCGGCGCGGGGGGGCTTTCTATCAGTTCTTC.

The rearrangement uses TRBV4-3 and TRBJ1-5, with D uncertain. CDR1 and CDR2 (germline): LGHNA, YSLEER. CDR3 length equals 15 residues. Trimming stripped 5 bases from V and 5 bases from J, with 16 bases between. For the CDR3, the DNA is TGCGCCAGCAGCGCCTGGTGGAGGGAGGATCAGCCCCAGCATTTT. This sequence encodes CASSAWWREDQPQHF.

A note on this clone: One end of the junction is discordant with germline, which a read error may explain. V gene TRBV5-1 combines with J gene TRBJ2-5; 8 bases line up with TRBD1. Germline loops: CDR1 SGHRS, CDR2 YFSETQ. The CDR3 loop spans 15 amino acids. The CDR3 is CASSLGAGGMETQYF. The CDR3 coding sequence is TGCGCCAGCAGTTTGGGTGCAGGGGGCATGGAGACCCAGTACTTC.

The chain combines TRBV6-5 with TRBJ1-4, with 12 bases lining up with TRBD1. The junction had 5 bases not matched to a gene; V was cut back by 7 bases and J by 8 bases. There are 14 residues in the CDR3. CDR1 is MNHEY and CDR2 is SVGAGI in the germline V gene. CDR3 DNA: TGTGCCAGCACCTCCGGGACAGGGGGCGAAAAACTGTTTTTT. Translated: CASTSGTGGEKLFF.

The chain uses TRBV5-5 and TRBJ1-5, with D possibly TRBD1 on 5 matching bases. The germline V gene has CDR1 SGHKS and CDR2 YYEKEE (reference sequence). The CDR3 extends over 13 amino acids. V gave up 2 bases and J gave up 6 bases, with 9 bases separating them. Here the CDR3 reads CASSFVGGQPQHF. DNA for the CDR3: TGTGCCAGCAGCTTTGTCGGGGGTCAGCCCCAGCATTTT.

V gene TRBV7-3 combines with J gene TRBJ1-2; TRBD1 matches 7 bases. Losses at the gene ends were 5 bases for V and 5 bases for J; bases not matched to a gene: 5. Germline V gene data show CDR1 as SGHTA and CDR2 as FQGTGA. This CDR3 has 13 amino acids. The CDR3 DNA is TGTGCCAGCAGCCTGACAGGGACGTATGGCTACACCTTC. Residues: CASSLTGTYGYTF.

V is TRBV18 and J is TRBJ2-2; 7 bases line up with TRBD2. This CDR3 has 15 residues. The V gene's germline CDR1 is KGHSH and CDR2 LQKENI. V gave up 3 bases and J gave up 7 bases; unmatched junction bases: 8. Written as DNA, the CDR3 is TGTGCCAGCTCACCCCTTTCGCGGGGGTACGGGGAGCTGTTTTTT. This encodes CASSPLSRGYGELFF.

V gene TRBV19 combines with J gene TRBJ2-3; 8 bases are a match to TRBD2. V lost 6 bases and J lost 2; bases outside the gene matches: 4. This CDR3 region has 14 residues. From germline, CDR1 is LNHDA and CDR2 SQIVND (reference sequence). CDR3 loop: CASRSGGFTDTQYF. CDR3 nucleotide sequence: TGTGCCAGTAGGAGCGGGGGCTTCACAGATACGCAGTATTTT.

The chain joins TRBV7-9 to TRBJ2-4, with 7 bases that match TRBD1. The junction had 7 bases not matched to a gene; V was cut back by 1 base and J by 7 bases. The CDR3 sequence is 15 residues long. CDR1 is SEHNR and CDR2 is FQNEAQ in the germline V gene (reference sequence). CDR3 region: CASSLGGTVGNIQYF. In DNA form, the CDR3 reads TGTGCCAGCAGCTTAGGGGGGACAGTCGGGAACATTCAGTACTTC.

The chain links TRBV11-2 to TRBJ1-2; D is undetermined. Germline loops: CDR1 SGHAT, CDR2 FQNNGV. V lost 5 bases to trimming and J lost 7 bases, with 23 bases between them. The CDR3 extends over 16 amino acids. The CDR3 sequence: CASSPGRWRVRVGYTF. The CDR3 DNA is TGTGCCAGCAGCCCCGGGCGGTGGAGGGTACGGGTTGGCTACACCTTC.